The 20 T cell receptor beta chains presented below share a single source sample, sequenced in a study of CD8+ T cells in alopecia areata. Regarding treatment: oral pan-JAK inhibitor, 5-10 mg twice daily. RNA extraction and reverse transcription yielded cDNA as sequencing template. The assay was immunoSEQ multiplex PCR, and TCRdb's table has in-frame clones only and misses some. This sample has about 180,000 clones, with about 55% found just once. The sequenced sample was CD8+ T cells sorted from blood, obtained at week 24, from a patient treated with tofacitinib. The receptor source for this set is a human donor with alopecia areata.

Concerning this clone: Other DNA sequences in the same sample also yield this CDR3. The chain has TRBV27 and TRBJ1-1; D call uncertain. CDR1 and CDR2 from the germline V gene are MNHEY and SMNVEV (reference sequence). V lost 2 bases, J lost 5 bases, and 9 bases lay in between. CDR3 length: 13 amino acids. The CDR3 reads CASSLTGRTEAFF. Written as DNA, the CDR3 is TGTGCCAGCAGTTTAACCGGACGGACTGAAGCTTTCTTT.

The V gene is TRBV7-2, the J gene TRBJ2-7; no definite D call. Germline values: CDR1 SGHTA, CDR2 FQGNSA. V was pared by 3 bases and J by 3 bases, with 12 bases between. The CDR3 contains 14 residues. The CDR3 DNA is TGTGCCAGCAGCTTCGGGCAGAAAGGCTACGAGCAGTACTTC. Protein sequence: CASSFGQKGYEQYF.

The genes are TRBV29-1 and TRBJ2-3; D is perhaps TRBD1 (8 bases). V was pared by 3 bases and J by 3 bases, with 19 bases between. CDR3 length: 16 amino acids. The germline V gene has CDR1 SQVTM and CDR2 ANQGSEA. The CDR3 coding sequence is TGCAGCGTTGATACGGCGGACAGGGAGGGGACAGATACGCAGTATTTT. This codes for CSVDTADREGTDTQYF.

This clone was counted only a few times. V usage is TRBV7-6 and J usage is TRBJ1-1; D gene unclear. Per germline, CDR1 SGHVS and CDR2 FNYEAQ. V lost 7 bases to trimming and J lost 1 base, with 10 bases between them. The CDR3 loop spans 13 amino acids. CDR3 amino acids: CASKWSRNTEAFF. The CDR3 DNA sequence: TGTGCCAGCAAATGGTCCAGGAACACTGAAGCTTTCTTT.

This clone was picked up a small number of times. This chain uses TRBV6-5 with TRBJ2-2; tentatively, D is TRBD1 (5 bases). The V end was cut by 0 bases, the J end by 1 base, with 6 bases between. CDR1 and CDR2 from the germline V gene are MNHEY and SVGAGI. CDR3 length equals 15 residues. The CDR3 loop is CASSYSQGNTGELFF. CDR3 coding DNA: TGTGCCAGCAGTTACTCGCAGGGGAACACCGGGGAGCTGTTTTTT.

The gene calls are TRBV15 and TRBJ2-1, with D uncertain. CDR1 and CDR2 (germline): LNHNV, YYDKDF (reference sequence). Trimming took off 5 bases at V and 9 bases at J, with 14 bases between the two ends. There are 13 residues in the CDR3. CDR3 sequence: CATSLTEVLEQFF. CDR3 in DNA: TGTGCCACCAGCCTAACCGAGGTTCTTGAGCAGTTCTTC.

This chain joins TRBV6-5 and TRBJ1-2; D is uncertain. The germline V and J ends were trimmed by 0 bases and 4 bases, with 9 bases remaining between them. The germline V gene has CDR1 MNHEY and CDR2 SVGAGI. CDR3 length: 14 residues. The CDR3 loop reads CASSYSEGSYGYTF. In DNA, the CDR3 is TGTGCCAGCAGTTACTCAGAGGGCTCCTATGGCTACACCTTC.

V usage is TRBV30 and J usage is TRBJ1-1; D is uncertain. V lost 4 bases and J lost 6, with 6 bases in between. This CDR3 contains 10 residues. The germline V gene encodes CDR1 GTSNPN and CDR2 SVGIG (reference sequence). As DNA, the CDR3 is TGTGCCTGGACGGGTCCTGAAGCTTTCTTT. Translation gives CAWTGPEAFF.

This clone was counted a few times. The CDR3, as DNA: TGCGCCAGCAGCCAAGATCGGGGTGGTGAGCAGTTCTTC. Amino acid sequence: CASSQDRGGEQFF. The chain combines TRBV4-3 with TRBJ2-1; possible D gene TRBD2, 5 bases. CDR3 length equals 13 residues. Trimming shortened V by 0 bases and J by 9 bases, and 9 bases separated the two germline ends. The V gene's germline CDR1 is LGHNA and CDR2 YSLEER.

This chain joins TRBV27 and TRBJ2-1; possibly TRBD1 or TRBD2 for D (5 bases each). Trimming removed 10 bases from V and 0 bases from J, with 13 bases in between. This CDR3 contains 14 residues. Germline values: CDR1 MNHEY, CDR2 SMNVEV (reference sequence). This CDR3 is CATLGDGSYNEQFF. In DNA, the CDR3 is TGTGCCACCCTAGGGGACGGCTCCTACAATGAGCAGTTCTTC.

This clone was picked up a small number of times. The V call is TRBV28, the J call TRBJ2-5; 11 nucleotides align to TRBD2. J lost 0 bases, V lost 5 bases, and 5 bases had no gene match. The CDR3 has 16 amino acids. Germline assignment: CDR1 MDHEN and CDR2 SYDVKM. DNA of the CDR3: TGTGCCAGCAGTCCCCTACTAGCGGGGGACCAAGAGACCCAGTACTTC. Translating gives CASSPLLAGDQETQYF.

This clone was observed a handful of times. The CDR3 here is CASSRSSYNEQFF. CDR3 bases: TGTGCCAGTAGTCGAAGCTCCTACAATGAGCAGTTCTTC. This rearrangement joins TRBV19 to TRBJ2-1; D remains unclear. Germline assignment: CDR1 LNHDA and CDR2 SQIVND (reference sequence). Trimming removed 5 bases from V and 0 bases from J, with 5 bases in between. CDR3 length equals 13 residues.

This chain links TRBV9 with TRBJ2-5; D not resolved. Germline loops: CDR1 SGDLS, CDR2 YYNGEE. There are 14 residues in the CDR3. V lost 0 bases and J lost 5, with 11 bases in between. DNA of the CDR3: TGTGCCAGCAGCGTAGGGTCTAGGCGGGAGACCCAGTACTTC. Encoded protein: CASSVGSRRETQYF.

On this clone: Other DNA variants within this sample encode the same CDR3. This chain joins TRBV9 and TRBJ2-7; the match to TRBD1 covers 9 bases. The CDR3 covers 14 residues. In germline, CDR1 is SGDLS, CDR2 YYNGEE. Unmatched junction bases numbered 5, after V lost 4 bases and J lost 3 bases. This CDR3 reads CASSPGTGSYEQYF. The CDR3 nucleotides are TGTGCCAGCAGCCCCGGGACAGGGAGCTACGAGCAGTACTTC.

This clone was counted between two and nine times. The chain has TRBV7-8 and TRBJ2-1; perhaps TRBD1 as D (6 bases). The CDR3 consists of 13 residues. V was cut by 2 bases and J by 7 bases, with 9 bases left in between. The V gene's germline CDR1 is SGHVS and CDR2 FQNEAQ. The CDR3 loop is CASSLRQVNEQFF. DNA for the CDR3: TGTGCCAGCAGCTTACGACAGGTTAATGAGCAGTTCTTC. Combining the CDR3 with reference TRBV7-8 and TRBJ2-1 gives the whole variable domain GAGVSQSPRYKVAKRGQDVALRCDPISGHVSLFWYQQALGQGPEFLTYFQNEAQLDKSGLPSDRFFAERPEGSVSTLKIQRTQQEDSAVYLCASSLRQVNEQFFGPGTRLTVL.

The rearrangement uses TRBV13 and TRBJ1-6; D is ambiguous. V dropped 8 bases and J dropped 7 bases, with 9 bases sitting between them. Germline CDR1 PRHDT, CDR2 FYEKMQ (reference sequence). The CDR3 has 12 residues. The CDR3: CASRSANSPLHF. In nucleotides, the CDR3 is TGTGCCAGCCGGTCCGCCAATTCACCCCTCCACTTT.

This chain connects TRBV19 to TRBJ1-1, with D possibly TRBD1 on 6 matching bases. From germline, CDR1 is LNHDA and CDR2 SQIVND (reference sequence). The V gene lost 8 bases and the J gene lost 3 bases, with 16 bases spanning the gap. The CDR3 is 14 amino acids. CDR3 residues: CASSLGGGHTEAFF. CDR3 bases: TGTGCCAGTTCCCTTGGAGGGGGGCACACTGAAGCTTTCTTT.

As regards this clone: The junction departs from germline at one end; a sequencing error may be responsible. This chain's CDR3 is CASTRGASDGHTF. CDR3 in DNA: TGTGCCAGCACCCGAGGGGCCAGTGATGGCCACACCTTC. This chain links TRBV13 with TRBJ1-2, with D possibly being TRBD1 (5 bases). Germline V lookup: CDR1 PRHDT, CDR2 FYEKMQ (reference sequence). There are 13 residues in the CDR3.

The chain uses TRBV9 and TRBJ1-6; 9 nucleotides agree with TRBD1. The CDR3 has 17 amino acids. After removal of 5 bases from V and 4 bases from J, the junction contained 10 bases not matched to a gene. Looked up from germline, CDR1 is SGDLS and CDR2 is YYNGEE. The CDR3 is CASRAGGQGRYNSPLHF. The CDR3 nucleotides are TGTGCCAGCAGGGCCGGGGGACAGGGCCGATATAATTCACCCCTCCACTTT.

V and J are TRBV10-2 and TRBJ1-4; unclear D gene. Germline V gene sequence: CDR1 WSHSY, CDR2 SAAADI. This CDR3 is built from 12 residues. V was trimmed by 2 bases and J by 8 bases, leaving 6 bases between them. CDR3 bases: TGCGCCAGCAGTGAGAACATGGAAAAACTGTTTTTT. As protein: CASSENMEKLFF.